A selection of T cell receptor beta chains follows, all from one sample in a study of OX40 agonist ivuxolimab in advanced cancers. Produced via immunoSEQ multiplex PCR; TCRdb's table is partial and in-frame only. The sample records 45,000 to 60,000 clones, roughly four fifths being singletons. Sample: CD4+ or CD8+ T cells sorted from blood, taken in a trial of the OX40 agonist ivuxolimab. The receptors come from an adult with an advanced solid tumor such as melanoma, head and neck, liver or kidney cancer. Both conserved end residues are part of each CDR3. Each record gives: V gene, J gene, CDR3 protein.

V: TRBV7-8; J: TRBJ1-3; CDR3: CASSPSTRGNTIYF
V: TRBV11-2; J: TRBJ2-1; CDR3: CASSPRISSYNEQFF
V: TRBV5-4; J: TRBJ2-7; CDR3: CASSRASALGHEQYF
V: TRBV5-1; J: TRBJ2-1; CDR3: CASSRSGTSIYNEQFF
V: TRBV5-4; J: TRBJ1-4; CDR3: CASSSGQPGTNEKLFF
V: TRBV27; J: TRBJ1-6; CDR3: CASSLSSGGQGISPLHF
V: TRBV27; J: TRBJ1-1; CDR3: CASYRVGTEAFF
V: TRBV5-6; J: TRBJ1-2; CDR3: CASSLGQLGTYGYTF
V: TRBV19; J: TRBJ1-4; CDR3: CASRSTGANEKLFF
V: TRBV19; J: TRBJ1-2; CDR3: CASSTSGTMGGYTF
V: TRBV10-1; J: TRBJ2-5; CDR3: CASSETGHSQETQYF
V: TRBV20-1; J: TRBJ2-3; CDR3: CSARDPPTQYF
V: TRBV18; J: TRBJ2-4; CDR3: CASSPPGTGNIQYF
V: TRBV5-1; J: TRBJ2-2; CDR3: CASSLSSGDRPRELFF
V: TRBV15; J: TRBJ1-1; CDR3: CATSSYRGSNTEAFF
V: TRBV6-5; J: TRBJ2-7; CDR3: CASRPGLAGPYEQYF